This TCR beta chain was identified in a study of human T cells and chemical hapten exposure. TCRdb itself ran the 5' RACE reads through MiXCR, one entry per CDR3 protein. The sample holds 110,000 or so distinct CDR3 sequences, roughly a fifth seen once. Total RNA came from unfractionated whole blood. The V and J ends lost 2 bases and 5 bases respectively, with 19 bases between them. Germline V gives CDR1 SGHRS, CDR2 YFSETQ. This CDR3 has 17 residues. V usage is TRBV5-1 and J usage is TRBJ2-2, with D possibly being TRBD1 or TRBD2 (5 bases each). This receptor was taken from a human donor in good health. The CDR3 DNA sequence: TGCGCCAGCAGCTTAGTCCCGGGACCGGTGGGGACCGGGGAGCTGTTTTTT. Encoded protein: CASSLVPGPVGTGELFF. Using reference TRBV5-1 and TRBJ2-2 for the parts outside the CDR3, the full variable domain is KAGVTQTPRYLIKTRGQQVTLSCSPISGHRSVSWYQQTPGQGLQFLFEYFSETQRNKGNFPGRFSGRQFSNSRSEMNVSTLELGDSALYLCASSLVPGPVGTGELFFGEGSRLTVL.